This record looks at one T cell receptor beta chain sequence and its context. Antigen unknown. This record belongs to a study of a mutant IDH1 vaccine in newly diagnosed glioma. Overall study context: Patients received vaccination from 4-6 weeks after radiotherapy alone, or with temozolomide cycles. Treated patients, averaging 40.4 years, were about 60% male and about 38% female. Overall study results and limits: There were vaccine-induced immune responses in approximately 95% of the patients.

Assay used: immunoSEQ multiplex PCR; TCRdb lists only in-frame clones, some missing. This sample has tens of thousands of clones, with less than 90% found just once. This CDR3 comprises 17 residues. In germline, CDR1 is LGHNA, CDR2 YNFKEQ. The V gene end was trimmed by 1 base and the J gene end by 4 bases; junction bases not matched to a gene: 11. Time point described: week 35, safety follow-up. The investigators gave 300 ug of mutant IDH1 20-mer peptide in each vaccine dose, together with topical imiquimod. The sequence was collected from a man younger than 35 with glioma. The chain combines TRBV4-2 with TRBJ2-7; the match to TRBD1 covers 9 bases. Here the sequenced sample was PBMCs, taken from a glioma patient whose treatment included an IDH1 peptide vaccine. CDR3 DNA: TGTGCCAGCAGCCAAGGAACCGGGACAGGGTTTCCGTACGAGCAGTACTTC. Protein sequence: CASSQGTGTGFPYEQYF.